This entry lists 3 T cell receptor beta chains sequenced from one sample in a study of T-cell memory formation after mild COVID-19 (dated by TCRdb to the early 2020s). The library was prepared using 5' RACE. This sample was sequenced with an Illumina NovaSeq 6000. In-frame beta chains were kept once TCRdb had trimmed the public reads at Q25 with fastp and called clones with MiXCR. Identical CDR3 protein sequences are pooled into one entry, listed with their most common genes and DNA. This sample is represented by around 250,000 distinct CDR3 sequences; about 16% of them were singletons. Roughly 24% of the sample is held by the ten biggest clonotypes. The source material was PBMCs or a T cell subset sorted from them (not recorded which). Receptors originate from a man younger than 35 who had mild COVID-19 (a few samples of this study predate the infection). The sample titles of this study are shuffled in the database, so cell type and time point are left out; the donor was told from shared clones.

The chain recombines TRBV9 with TRBJ2-2; possible D gene TRBD1, 5 bases. The CDR3 is made up of 15 amino acids. The V gene lost 3 bases and the J gene lost 6 bases, with 15 bases spanning the gap. CDR1 and CDR2 (germline): SGDLS, YYNGEE. This chain's CDR3 is CASSEGSAPPGELFF. In DNA form, the CDR3 reads TGTGCCAGCAGCGAGGGGTCCGCCCCCCCCGGGGAGCTGTTTTTT. The complete variable domain, with remaining parts taken from reference TRBV9 and TRBJ2-2, reads DSGVTQTPKHLITATGQRVTLRCSPRSGDLSVYWYQQSLDQGLQFLIQYYNGEERAKGNILERFSAQQFPDLHSELNLSSLELGDSALYFCASSEGSAPPGELFFGEGSRLTVL.

This clonotype occurred once. The chain couples TRBV7-9 to TRBJ1-3; a possible D gene is TRBD1 (6 bases). The CDR3 is made up of 14 amino acids. The germline V and J ends were trimmed by 7 bases and 0 bases, with 10 bases remaining between them. Germline V gene lookup returns CDR1 SEHNR and CDR2 FQNEAQ (reference sequence). CDR3 in amino acids: CASIWTASGNTIYF. CDR3 sequence (DNA): TGTGCCAGCATCTGGACAGCCTCTGGAAACACCATATATTTT.

The chain combines TRBV18 with TRBJ2-7; D assignment may be TRBD1 or TRBD2 (5 bases each). This CDR3 has 15 amino acids. Trimming took 6 bases from V and 0 from J, leaving 15 bases between them. Germline CDR1 reads KGHSH; CDR2 reads LQKENI. The CDR3 nucleotides are TGTGCCAGCTCGGGACCGCTTGTAACCTCCTACGAGCAGTACTTC. It codes for CASSGPLVTSYEQYF.